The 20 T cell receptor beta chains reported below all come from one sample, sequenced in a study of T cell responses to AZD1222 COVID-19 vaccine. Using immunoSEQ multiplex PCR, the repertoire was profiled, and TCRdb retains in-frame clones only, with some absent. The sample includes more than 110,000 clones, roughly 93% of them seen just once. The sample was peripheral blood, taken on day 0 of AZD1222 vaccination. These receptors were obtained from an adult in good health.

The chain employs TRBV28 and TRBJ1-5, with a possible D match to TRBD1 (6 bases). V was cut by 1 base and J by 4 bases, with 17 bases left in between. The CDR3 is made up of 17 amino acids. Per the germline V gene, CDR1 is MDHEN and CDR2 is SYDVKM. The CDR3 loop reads CASSLFRGRNRNQPQHF. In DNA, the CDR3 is TGTGCCAGCAGTTTATTCCGGGGGCGAAATAGGAATCAGCCCCAGCATTTT.

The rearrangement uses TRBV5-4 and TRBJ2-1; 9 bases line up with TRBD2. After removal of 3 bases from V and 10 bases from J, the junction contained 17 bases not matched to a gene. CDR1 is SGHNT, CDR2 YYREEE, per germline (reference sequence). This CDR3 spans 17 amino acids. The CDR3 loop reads CASSSGVAGGPAREQFF. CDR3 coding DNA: TGTGCCAGCAGCTCCGGGGTGGCGGGAGGGCCCGCCAGGGAGCAGTTCTTC. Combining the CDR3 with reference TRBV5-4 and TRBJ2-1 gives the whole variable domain ETGVTQSPTHLIKTRGQQVTLRCSSQSGHNTVSWYQQALGQGPQFIFQYYREEENGRGNFPPRFSGLQFPNYSSELNVNALELDDSALYLCASSSGVAGGPAREQFFGPGTRLTVL.

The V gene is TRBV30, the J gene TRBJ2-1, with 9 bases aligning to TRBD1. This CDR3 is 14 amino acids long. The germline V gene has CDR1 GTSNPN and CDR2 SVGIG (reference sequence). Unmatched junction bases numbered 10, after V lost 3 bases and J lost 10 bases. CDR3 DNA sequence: TGTGCCTGGAGAGCGGACAGGGGACCAGGAGAGCAGTTCTTC. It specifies CAWRADRGPGEQFF.

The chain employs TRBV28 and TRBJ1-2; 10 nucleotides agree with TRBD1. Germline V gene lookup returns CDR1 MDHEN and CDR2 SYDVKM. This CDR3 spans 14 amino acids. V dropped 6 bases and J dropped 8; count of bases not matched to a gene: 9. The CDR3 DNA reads TGTGCCAGCAGCGAAGACAGGGGGCATCGGGGCTACACCTTC. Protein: CASSEDRGHRGYTF.

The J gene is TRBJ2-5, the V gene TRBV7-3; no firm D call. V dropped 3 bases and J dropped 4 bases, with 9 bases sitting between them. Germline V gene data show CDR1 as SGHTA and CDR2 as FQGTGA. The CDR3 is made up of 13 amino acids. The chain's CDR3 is CASSFGVTETQYF. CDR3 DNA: TGTGCCAGCAGCTTTGGGGTTACAGAGACCCAGTACTTC.

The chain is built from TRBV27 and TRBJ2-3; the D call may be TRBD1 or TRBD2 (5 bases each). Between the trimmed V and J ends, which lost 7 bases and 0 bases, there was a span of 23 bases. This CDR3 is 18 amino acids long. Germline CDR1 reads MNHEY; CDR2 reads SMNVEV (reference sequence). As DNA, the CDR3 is TGTGCCAGCACTTTGCGGGTCCCGTCGACAGCTAGCACAGATACGCAGTATTTT. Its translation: CASTLRVPSTASTDTQYF.

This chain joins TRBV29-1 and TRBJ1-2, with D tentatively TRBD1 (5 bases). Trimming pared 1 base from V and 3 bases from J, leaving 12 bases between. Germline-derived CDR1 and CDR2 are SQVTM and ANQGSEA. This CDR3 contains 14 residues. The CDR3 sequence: CSVEGGTSDYGYTF. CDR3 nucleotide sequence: TGCAGCGTTGAAGGGGGGACTTCGGACTATGGCTACACCTTC.

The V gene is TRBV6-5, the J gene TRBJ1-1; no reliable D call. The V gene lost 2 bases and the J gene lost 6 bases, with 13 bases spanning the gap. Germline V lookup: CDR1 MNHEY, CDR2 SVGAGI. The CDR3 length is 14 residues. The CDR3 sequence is CASSYGSRWSEAFF. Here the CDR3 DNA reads TGTGCCAGCAGTTACGGCTCCCGGTGGTCTGAAGCTTTCTTT.

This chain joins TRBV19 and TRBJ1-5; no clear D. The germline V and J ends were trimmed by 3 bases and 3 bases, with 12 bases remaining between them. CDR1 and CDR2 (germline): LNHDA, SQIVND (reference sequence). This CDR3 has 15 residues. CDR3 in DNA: TGTGCCAGTAGTATTGGGCAGGTTTACAATCAGCCCCAGCATTTT. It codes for CASSIGQVYNQPQHF.

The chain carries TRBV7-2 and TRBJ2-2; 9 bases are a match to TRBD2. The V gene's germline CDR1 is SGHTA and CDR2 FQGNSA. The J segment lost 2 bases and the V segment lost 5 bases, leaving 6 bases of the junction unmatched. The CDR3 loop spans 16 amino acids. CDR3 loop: CASSQRLAVNTGELFF. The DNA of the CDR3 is TGTGCCAGCAGCCAACGACTAGCGGTCAACACCGGGGAGCTGTTTTTT.

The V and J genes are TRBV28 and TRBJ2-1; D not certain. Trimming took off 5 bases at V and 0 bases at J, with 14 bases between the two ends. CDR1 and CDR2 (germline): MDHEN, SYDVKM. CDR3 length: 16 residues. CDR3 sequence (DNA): TGTGCCAGCAGTACCTCGGACGAATACTCCTACAATGAGCAGTTCTTC. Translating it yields CASSTSDEYSYNEQFF.

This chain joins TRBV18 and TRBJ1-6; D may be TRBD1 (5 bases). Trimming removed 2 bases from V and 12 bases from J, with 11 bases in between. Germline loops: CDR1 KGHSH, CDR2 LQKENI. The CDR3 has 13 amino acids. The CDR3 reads CASSPGTVRPLHF. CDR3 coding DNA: TGTGCCAGCTCACCAGGGACCGTTAGACCCCTCCACTTT. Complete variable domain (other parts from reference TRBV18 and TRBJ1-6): NAGVMQNPRHLVRRRGQEARLRCSPMKGHSHVYWYRQLPEEGLKFMVYLQKENIIDESGMPKERFSAEFPKEGPSILRIQQVVRGDSAAYFCASSPGTVRPLHFGNGTRLTVT.

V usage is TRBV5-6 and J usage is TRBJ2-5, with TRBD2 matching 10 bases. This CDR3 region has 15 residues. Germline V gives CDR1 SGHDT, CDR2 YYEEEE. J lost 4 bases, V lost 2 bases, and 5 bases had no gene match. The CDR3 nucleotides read TGTGCCAGCAGCTTCACTAGCGGGACGCTAGAGACCCAGTACTTC. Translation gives CASSFTSGTLETQYF. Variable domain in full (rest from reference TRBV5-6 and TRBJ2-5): DAGVTQSPTHLIKTRGQQVTLRCSPKSGHDTVSWYQQALGQGPQFIFQYYEEEERQRGNFPDRFSGHQFPNYSSELNVNALLLGDSALYLCASSFTSGTLETQYFGPGTRLLVL.

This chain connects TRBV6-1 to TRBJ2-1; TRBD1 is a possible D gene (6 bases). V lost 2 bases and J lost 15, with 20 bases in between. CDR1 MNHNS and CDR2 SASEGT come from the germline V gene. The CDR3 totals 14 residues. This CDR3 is CASSEWQGKGERFF. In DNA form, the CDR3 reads TGTGCCAGCAGTGAATGGCAGGGAAAGGGGGAACGGTTCTTC.

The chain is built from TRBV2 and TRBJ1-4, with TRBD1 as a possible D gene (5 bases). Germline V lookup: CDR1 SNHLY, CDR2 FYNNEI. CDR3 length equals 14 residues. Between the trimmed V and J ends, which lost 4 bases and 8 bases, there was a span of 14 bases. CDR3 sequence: CASSVRGSREKLFF. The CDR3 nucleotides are TGTGCCAGCAGTGTGAGGGGATCACGGGAAAAACTGTTTTTT.

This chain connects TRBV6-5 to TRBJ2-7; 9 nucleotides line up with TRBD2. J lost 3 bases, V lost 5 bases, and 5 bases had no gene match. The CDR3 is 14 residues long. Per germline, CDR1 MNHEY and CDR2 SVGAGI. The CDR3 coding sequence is TGTGCCAGCAGTCCCAGCGGGAGGTTCTACGAGCAGTACTTC. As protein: CASSPSGRFYEQYF.

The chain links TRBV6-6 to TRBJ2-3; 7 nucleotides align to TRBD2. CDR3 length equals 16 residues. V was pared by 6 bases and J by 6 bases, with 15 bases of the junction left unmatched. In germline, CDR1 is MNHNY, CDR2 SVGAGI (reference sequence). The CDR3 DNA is TGTGCCAGCAGACTCCCGACTAGCCCCGAGGGTGATACGCAGTATTTT. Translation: CASRLPTSPEGDTQYF.

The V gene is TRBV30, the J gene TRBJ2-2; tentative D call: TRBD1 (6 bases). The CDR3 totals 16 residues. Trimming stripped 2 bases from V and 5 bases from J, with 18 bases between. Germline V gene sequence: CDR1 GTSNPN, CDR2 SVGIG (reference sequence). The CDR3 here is CAWSPPGVVGTGELFF. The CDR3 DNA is TGTGCCTGGAGTCCCCCAGGGGTAGTAGGGACCGGGGAGCTGTTTTTT.

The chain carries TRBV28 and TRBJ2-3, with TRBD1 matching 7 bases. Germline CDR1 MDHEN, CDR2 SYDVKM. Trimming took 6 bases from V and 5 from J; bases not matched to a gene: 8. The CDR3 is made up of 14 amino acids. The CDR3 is CASREQGHIDTQYF. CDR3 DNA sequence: TGTGCCAGCAGAGAACAGGGGCATATAGATACGCAGTATTTT.

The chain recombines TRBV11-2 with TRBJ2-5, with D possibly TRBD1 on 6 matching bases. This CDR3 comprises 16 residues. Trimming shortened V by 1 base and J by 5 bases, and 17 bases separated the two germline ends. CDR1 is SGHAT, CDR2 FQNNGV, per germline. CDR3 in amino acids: CASSLGSYRDLETQYF. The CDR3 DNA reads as TGTGCCAGCAGCTTAGGTTCCTACAGGGATTTGGAGACCCAGTACTTC.